This T cell receptor beta chain was profiled in a study of T cell changes during pregnancy in multiple sclerosis (dated by TCRdb to 2018 to 2020). For the wider study: The study examined how the T cell repertoire changed over the course of pregnancy in women with multiple sclerosis.

For this clone: Its antigen target is currently unknown. The sample holds no much larger clone one base away, and base qualities are not on file.

The method was the immunoSEQ multiplex PCR assay. Here the immuneACCESS table is served through TCRdb, limited to in-frame sequences with V and J called. Missing clones are a known gap in these copies; in checked studies unresolved V genes cover under half, and the rest lacks a known reason. The table for this sample lists tens of thousands of clones; 85% to 95% of them were counted only once. Under 2% of the sample comes from the top ten. The material sequenced was peripheral blood, taken in the third trimester of pregnancy. This receptor was obtained from a female donor in good health, enrolled as a control in a pregnancy study.

The nucleotide sequence is TGTGCCAGCAGCCCAATCACTAGTCTCCTCTACGAGCAGTACTTC. This yields the protein CASSPITSLLYEQYF. The chain joins TRBV7-9 to TRBJ2-7; possibly the D gene is TRBD2, per 5 matching bases. The CDR3, from cysteine to phenylalanine, totals 15 residues. The entry retains the CDR3 DNA only, 45 bases that are in frame from base 1. The germline V gene (reference sequence) yields SEHNR for CDR1 and FQNEAQ for CDR2. V is clipped by 5 bases and J by 3 bases, and the sequence between their germline boundaries is 17 bases long.